The clone carrying this TCR beta chain came up many times. What it binds is not known. The sample comes from a study of T-cell reconstitution after alpha-beta-depleted transplantation in children. General observations from the study: After transplant, high TCRbeta diversity at day 60 in some patients arose from surviving recipient T cells and thymic progenitors. Several hundred rapidly expanded clones from non-depleted graft cells reportedly supplied alpha-beta T cells about two months post-transplant. T-cell counts and diversity were attributed mostly to newly produced T cells one year after transplant.

TCRbeta library preparation incorporated unique molecular identifiers. MiXCR was run by TCRdb on the PCR reads, yielding one entry per CDR3 protein. Counted here are a few hundred thousand distinct CDR3 sequences, over 40% occurring once; the ten biggest clones make up roughly 27%. Sequenced material: PBMCs, taken before TCRalphabeta/CD19-depleted stem cell transplant. This receptor was obtained from a girl aged 2 to 10 with aplastic anemia, due to receive a stem cell transplant.

CDR3: CASSLGQAASYEQYF. CDR3 coding DNA: TGTGCCAGCAGCTTAGGACAGGCCGCCTCCTACGAGCAGTACTTC. V usage is TRBV7-2 and J usage is TRBJ2-7, with D possibly matching TRBD1 (6 bases). Per germline, CDR1 SGHTA and CDR2 FQGNSA. The CDR3 totals 15 residues. Trimming cost V 1 base and J 0 bases, with 10 bases left between them.